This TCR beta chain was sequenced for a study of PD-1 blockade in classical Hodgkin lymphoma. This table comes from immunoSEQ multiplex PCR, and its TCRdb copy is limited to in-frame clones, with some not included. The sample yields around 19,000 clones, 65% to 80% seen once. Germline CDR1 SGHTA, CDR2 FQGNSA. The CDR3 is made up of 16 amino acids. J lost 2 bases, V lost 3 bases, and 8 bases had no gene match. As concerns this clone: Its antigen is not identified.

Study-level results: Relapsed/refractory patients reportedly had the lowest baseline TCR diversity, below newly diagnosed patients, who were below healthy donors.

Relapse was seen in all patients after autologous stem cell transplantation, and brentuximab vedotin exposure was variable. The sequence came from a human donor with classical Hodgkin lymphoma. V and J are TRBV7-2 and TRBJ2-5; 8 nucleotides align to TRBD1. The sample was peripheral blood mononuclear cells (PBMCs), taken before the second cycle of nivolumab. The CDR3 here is CASSLAAGGGQETQYF. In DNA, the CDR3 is TGTGCCAGCAGCTTGGCGGCAGGGGGCGGTCAAGAGACCCAGTACTTC.